Listed here are 7 T cell receptor beta chains from one sample, sequenced in a study of identical twins listed by TCRdb under 2016. The method behind the library was 5' RACE. The run used an Illumina HiSeq 2000. TCRdb ran its own pipeline on the public reads, namely fastp trimming at Q25 and MiXCR clone calling, and kept in-frame beta chains. Under each unique CDR3 protein, matching rows form one entry showing the most common genes and DNA. The sample has some 1,700,000 distinct CDR3 sequences on record, around a third of them singletons. The ten most abundant clones make up approximately 0.25% of the sample. Sequencing was carried out using cord blood. These receptors all stem from a newborn girl in good health.

The chain is built from TRBV7-2 and TRBJ2-3, with TRBD2 identical over 16 bases. V lost 1 base and J lost 6; bases outside the gene matches: 7. The CDR3 loop spans 18 amino acids. Germline lookup yields CDR1 SGHTA and CDR2 FQGNSA. For the CDR3, the DNA is TGTGCCAGCAGCTTAGTGCCGGGACTAGCGGGGGGGCAGGATACGCAGTATTTT. It yields the protein CASSLVPGLAGGQDTQYF.

This clonotype has just a few counts. The V and J genes are TRBV5-6 and TRBJ2-3, with D unclear. Deletions cut 0 bases from V and 3 bases from J, with 5 bases between. The CDR3 spans 13 residues. Germline loops: CDR1 SGHDT, CDR2 YYEEEE. This chain's CDR3 is CASSLVETDTQYF. The CDR3 bases are TGTGCCAGCAGCTTGGTAGAAACAGATACGCAGTATTTT.

The chain carries TRBV7-9 and TRBJ2-5; D is unresolved. V lost 8 bases and J 11 bases, leaving 18 bases between the germline ends. Germline assignment: CDR1 SEHNR and CDR2 FQNEAQ (reference sequence). The CDR3 spans 12 residues. Here the CDR3 DNA reads TGTGCCAGCGGGCGTTACCTCAATGAGCAGTACTTC. Translating gives CASGRYLNEQYF. The full variable domain, rest sourced from reference TRBV7-9 and TRBJ2-5, is DTGVSQNPRHKITKRGQNVTFRCDPISEHNRLYWYRQTLGQGPEFLTYFQNEAQLEKSRLLSDRFSAERPKGSFSTLEIQRTEQGDSAMYLCASGRYLNEQYFGPGTRLLVL.

V usage is TRBV7-9 and J usage is TRBJ1-1; tentatively, D is TRBD1 (5 bases). Trimming pared 5 bases from V and 7 bases from J, leaving 14 bases between. CDR1 is SEHNR, CDR2 FQNEAQ, per germline (reference sequence). CDR3 length equals 13 residues. The DNA for the CDR3 is TGTGCCAGCAGCCGGGGCAGGGACGGTGAAGCTTTCTTT. Amino acid sequence: CASSRGRDGEAFF.

There are a few counts of this clonotype. This chain uses TRBV14 with TRBJ1-1; D gene uncertain. Germline V CDR1 and CDR2: SGHDN, FVKESK. Trimming stripped 2 bases from V and 7 bases from J, with 14 bases between. This CDR3 has 14 residues. CDR3 sequence reads: CASSQKKETGEAFF. The CDR3 nucleotides read TGTGCCAGCAGCCAAAAAAAAGAGACGGGTGAAGCTTTCTTT.

This clonotype showed up many times. J is TRBJ1-2 and V is TRBV7-2; 8 bases agree with TRBD1. Germline V gene data show CDR1 as SGHTA and CDR2 as FQGNSA. The CDR3 runs to 17 residues. V lost 4 bases and J lost 0; bases outside the gene matches: 10. The CDR3 nucleotides are TGTGCCAGCAGCTCGTCCCGGGACAGGTTCGCTAACTATGGCTACACCTTC. The encoded protein is CASSSSRDRFANYGYTF. The full variable domain, its missing parts supplied by reference TRBV7-2 and TRBJ1-2, is GAGVSQSPSNKVTEKGKDVELRCDPISGHTALYWYRQSLGQGLEFLIYFQGNSAPDKSGLPSDRFSAERTGGSVSTLTIQRTQQEDSAVYLCASSSSRDRFANYGYTFGSGTRLTVV.

The chain links TRBV24-1 to TRBJ2-1; weak D call: TRBD2 (5 bases). The CDR3 is 15 amino acids. Germline V gene data show CDR1 as KGHDR and CDR2 as SFDVKD. V lost 2 bases to trimming and J lost 3 bases, with 10 bases between them. As DNA, the CDR3 is TGTGCCACCAGTGATTACGGGAAGAACTACAATGAGCAGTTCTTC. It translates to CATSDYGKNYNEQFF.